These 27 T cell receptor beta chains came from one sample sequenced in a study of cytomegalovirus exposure and HLA in healthy donors. PCR was performed using 60 Vbeta and 13 Jbeta primers. Sequencing used immunoSEQ multiplex PCR; TCRdb keeps in-frame clones, though not all of them. This sample has about 120,000 clones, with roughly 70% found just once. Specimen: PBMCs. Receptors were obtained from a woman aged 40 to 49 in good health and CMV-seropositive.

The genes are TRBV5-1 and TRBJ2-7; tentative D call: TRBD2 (5 bases). Germline loops: CDR1 SGHRS, CDR2 YFSETQ. The CDR3 is made up of 14 amino acids. V was shortened by 1 base and J by 1 base, with 9 bases between the two germline ends. The CDR3 is CASSLTDSSYEQYF. CDR3 bases: TGCGCCAGCAGCTTGACGGACTCATCCTACGAGCAGTACTTC.

CDR3 bases: TGCGCCAGCAGCTTGAAGGGGGCCCAAAGTACGCAGTATTTT. This sequence encodes CASSLKGAQSTQYF. V and J are TRBV5-1 and TRBJ2-3; the match to TRBD1 covers 7 bases. The CDR3 loop spans 14 amino acids. V trimming: 1 base; J trimming: 8 bases; junction bases outside the gene matches: 7. CDR1 SGHRS and CDR2 YFSETQ come from the germline V gene.

V is TRBV27 and J is TRBJ2-1; D possibly corresponds to TRBD2 (5 bases). V was clipped by 2 bases and J by 4 bases, with 6 bases between them. The CDR3 loop spans 13 amino acids. Germline values: CDR1 MNHEY, CDR2 SMNVEV (reference sequence). As DNA, the CDR3 is TGTGCCAGCAGTTTAGGCGGGTACAATGAGCAGTTCTTC. It codes for CASSLGGYNEQFF.

This chain links TRBV5-1 with TRBJ2-7, with D unresolved. V lost 0 bases and J lost 7, with 5 bases in between. Germline V gene sequence: CDR1 SGHRS, CDR2 YFSETQ. CDR3 length equals 11 residues. The CDR3 DNA follows: TGCGCCAGCAGCTTGGCCGAGGAGCAGTACTTC. Amino acid sequence: CASSLAEEQYF. Full variable domain (remainder filled in from reference TRBV5-1 and TRBJ2-7): KAGVTQTPRYLIKTRGQQVTLSCSPISGHRSVSWYQQTPGQGLQFLFEYFSETQRNKGNFPGRFSGRQFSNSRSEMNVSTLELGDSALYLCASSLAEEQYFGPGTRLTVT.

This clone was detected only once. V gene TRBV28 combines with J gene TRBJ1-1; D might be TRBD1 (6 bases). The CDR3 length is 13 residues. The V gene's germline CDR1 is MDHEN and CDR2 SYDVKM. Deletions cut 5 bases from V and 5 bases from J, with 12 bases between. The CDR3 spells CASSPGGRTEAFF. The CDR3 DNA sequence: TGTGCCAGCAGTCCGGGGGGCAGGACTGAAGCTTTCTTT.

The V and J genes are TRBV7-2 and TRBJ2-1; 11 nucleotides line up with TRBD2. CDR3 length: 16 residues. CDR1 and CDR2 from the germline V gene are SGHTA and FQGNSA. With V trimmed by 1 base and J by 4 bases, 3 bases remained unmatched. Here the CDR3 reads CASSLGTSGLYNEQFF. The DNA of the CDR3 is TGTGCCAGCAGCTTAGGGACTAGCGGGCTATACAATGAGCAGTTCTTC.

The V and J genes are TRBV7-9 and TRBJ2-3; D might be TRBD1 (5 bases). Trimming pared 10 bases from V and 0 bases from J, leaving 14 bases between. This CDR3 contains 14 residues. CDR1 and CDR2 from the germline V gene are SEHNR and FQNEAQ (reference sequence). CDR3 residues: CATQGVWSTDTQYF. CDR3 sequence (DNA): TGTGCCACCCAAGGGGTGTGGAGCACAGATACGCAGTATTTT.

This chain joins TRBV18 and TRBJ1-5; D possibly corresponds to TRBD1 (6 bases). Trimming took 3 bases from V and 2 from J, leaving 14 bases between them. The germline CDR1 and CDR2 sequences are KGHSH and LQKENI. This CDR3 contains 16 residues. The CDR3 loop is CASSPKDSQGNQPQHF. DNA of the CDR3: TGTGCCAGCTCACCGAAGGACAGCCAAGGCAATCAGCCCCAGCATTTT.

The chain is built from TRBV1 and TRBJ2-6; TRBD1, the D gene given by the table, was not confirmed from the DNA. TRBV1 is marked as a pseudogene. This CDR3 is built from 19 residues. The CDR3 region is CTSSHIDRGLPSGANVLTF. The DNA for the CDR3 is TGCACCAGCAGCCACATTGACAGGGGTCTCCCCTCTGGGGCCAACGTCCTGACTTTC.

The genes are TRBV6-6 and TRBJ1-1; D is ambiguous. Trimming left V 2 bases short and J 5 bases short, with 12 bases between. The CDR3 runs to 14 residues. Per germline, CDR1 MNHNY and CDR2 SVGAGI (reference sequence). The CDR3 nucleotides are TGTGCCAGCAGTTACGAGGTTATGCGTACTGAAGCTTTCTTT. Amino acid sequence: CASSYEVMRTEAFF.

The chain links TRBV7-3 to TRBJ2-3; 12 nucleotides line up with TRBD2. This CDR3 comprises 16 residues. Per the germline V gene, CDR1 is SGHTA and CDR2 is FQGTGA. After removal of 4 bases from V and 4 bases from J, the junction contained 6 bases not matched to a gene. CDR3 residues: CASSYGLAGISDTQYF. As DNA, the CDR3 is TGTGCCAGCAGCTATGGACTAGCGGGGATATCAGATACGCAGTATTTT.

The J gene is TRBJ1-4, the V gene TRBV30; TRBD1 aligns across 8 bases. The length of the CDR3 is 17 residues. Germline V gene sequence: CDR1 GTSNPN, CDR2 SVGIG (reference sequence). Germline trimming cut 3 bases from V and 0 bases from J; bases unmatched to any gene: 9. CDR3 DNA sequence: TGTGCCTGGAGACATGACAGGGGACCTGCAACTAATGAAAAACTGTTTTTT. Amino acid sequence: CAWRHDRGPATNEKLFF.

V and J are TRBV25-1 and TRBJ2-2; D call uncertain. V was pared by 5 bases and J by 4 bases, with 8 bases between. The length of the CDR3 is 13 residues. Germline CDR1 reads MGHDK; CDR2 reads SYGVNS. The CDR3 spells CASSRWSTGELFF. CDR3 DNA sequence: TGTGCCAGCAGTAGGTGGAGCACCGGGGAGCTGTTTTTT.

V gene TRBV29-1 combines with J gene TRBJ1-5; D call uncertain. The germline V gene encodes CDR1 SQVTM and CDR2 ANQGSEA. This CDR3 comprises 13 residues. V lost 4 bases to trimming and J lost 7 bases, with 14 bases between them. The chain's CDR3 is CSVGQSPDQPQHF. DNA for the CDR3: TGCAGCGTTGGACAATCCCCCGACCAGCCCCAGCATTTT. The full variable domain, in which reference TRBV29-1 and TRBJ1-5 provide the parts outside the CDR3, is SAVISQKPSRDICQRGTSLTIQCQVDSQVTMMFWYRQQPGQSLTLIATANQGSEATYESGFVIDKFPISRPNLTFSTLTVSNMSPEDSSIYLCSVGQSPDQPQHFGDGTRLSIL.

The chain recombines TRBV27 with TRBJ2-7; a possible D gene is TRBD1 (6 bases). Between the trimmed V and J ends, which lost 7 bases and 2 bases, there was a span of 15 bases. This CDR3 has 14 amino acids. Germline CDR1 MNHEY, CDR2 SMNVEV (reference sequence). As DNA, the CDR3 is TGTGCCAGCACTCCAGGGGACGGAGCCTACGAGCAGTACTTC. It translates to CASTPGDGAYEQYF.

The chain recombines TRBV5-1 with TRBJ1-1; TRBD1 matches 9 bases. J was trimmed by 13 bases and V by 0 bases; bases with no gene match: 7. The CDR3 covers 13 residues. Germline values: CDR1 SGHRS, CDR2 YFSETQ. The CDR3 nucleotides are TGCGCCAGCAGCTTGGGGCAACAGGGGGCGGGTTTCTTT. Its translation is CASSLGQQGAGFF.

The V and J genes are TRBV7-3 and TRBJ2-6; unclear D gene. V shed 3 bases and J shed 1 base, with 7 bases lying between them. There are 15 residues in the CDR3. From germline, CDR1 is SGHTA and CDR2 FQGTGA. CDR3 amino acids: CASSLGPSGANVLTF. In nucleotides, the CDR3 is TGTGCCAGCAGCTTGGGCCCGTCTGGGGCCAACGTCCTGACTTTC.

V and J are TRBV7-9 and TRBJ1-5; no firm D call. The V and J ends lost 1 base and 3 bases respectively, with 13 bases between them. The germline gives CDR1 SEHNR, CDR2 FQNEAQ (reference sequence). This CDR3 comprises 16 residues. CDR3 DNA sequence: TGTGCCAGCAGCTTAGGGCAGGCGTCTGTCAATCAGCCCCAGCATTTT. It codes for CASSLGQASVNQPQHF.

The chain recombines TRBV4-2 with TRBJ2-7, with D uncertain. The germline gives CDR1 LGHNA, CDR2 YNFKEQ. The V and J ends lost 0 bases and 0 bases respectively, with 9 bases between them. The CDR3 covers 15 residues. CDR3 nucleotide sequence: TGTGCCAGCAGCCAAGATGCGAGCGCCTCCTACGAGCAGTACTTC. Amino acids: CASSQDASASYEQYF.

This chain connects TRBV5-1 to TRBJ1-5; TRBD1 matches at 10 bases. The V and J ends lost 3 bases and 6 bases, in that order; junction bases with no gene match: 6. Germline CDR1 SGHRS, CDR2 YFSETQ. This CDR3 comprises 15 residues. The CDR3 reads CASSWGTGEAQPQHF. CDR3 in DNA: TGCGCCAGCAGCTGGGGGACAGGGGAGGCTCAGCCCCAGCATTTT.

V gene TRBV28 combines with J gene TRBJ2-7; 12 bases are a match to TRBD1. Germline-derived CDR1 and CDR2 are MDHEN and SYDVKM. This CDR3 is 15 amino acids long. V was clipped by 4 bases and J by 5 bases; unmatched bases: 6. The CDR3 DNA sequence: TGTGCCAGCAGTTCCTCCGGGACAGGGGGCCACGAGCAGTACTTC. Its translation is CASSSSGTGGHEQYF. The entire variable domain, with the rest obtained from reference TRBV28 and TRBJ2-7, is as follows: DVKVTQSSRYLVKRTGEKVFLECVQDMDHENMFWYRQDPGLGLRLIYFSYDVKMKEKGDIPEGYSVSREKKERFSLILESASTNQTSMYLCASSSSGTGGHEQYFGPGTRLTVT.

A single count supports this clone. The chain links TRBV19 to TRBJ2-7; tentative D call: TRBD1 (5 bases). CDR1 LNHDA and CDR2 SQIVND come from the germline V gene (reference sequence). Trimming shortened V by 5 bases and J by 4 bases, and 9 bases separated the two germline ends. The CDR3 length is 12 residues. The CDR3 is CASSPQGYEQYF. The CDR3, as DNA: TGTGCCAGTAGTCCGCAGGGTTACGAGCAGTACTTC.

The rearrangement uses TRBV19 and TRBJ2-7; 10 bases are shared with TRBD1. The CDR3 contains 14 residues. V lost 3 bases and J lost 5; bases outside the gene matches: 4. Germline values: CDR1 LNHDA, CDR2 SQIVND (reference sequence). CDR3: CASSMGQGPDEQYF. The DNA of the CDR3 is TGTGCCAGTAGTATGGGACAGGGGCCCGACGAGCAGTACTTC. Combining the CDR3 with reference TRBV19 and TRBJ2-7 gives the whole variable domain DGGITQSPKYLFRKEGQNVTLSCEQNLNHDAMYWYRQDPGQGLRLIYYSQIVNDFQKGDIAEGYSVSREKKESFPLTVTSAQKNPTAFYLCASSMGQGPDEQYFGPGTRLTVT.

V usage is TRBV7-3 and J usage is TRBJ1-1; no clear D. Germline lookup yields CDR1 SGHTA and CDR2 FQGTGA. The CDR3 length is 13 residues. Trimming took off 5 bases at V and 1 base at J, with 8 bases between the two ends. CDR3 sequence reads: CASSEQRNTEAFF. In DNA form, the CDR3 reads TGTGCCAGCAGCGAACAGAGGAACACTGAAGCTTTCTTT.

The gene calls are TRBV7-2 and TRBJ1-3; the D is unclear. Trimming removed 5 bases from V and 0 bases from J, with 5 bases in between. Per the germline V gene, CDR1 is SGHTA and CDR2 is FQGNSA. This CDR3 comprises 13 residues. The CDR3 DNA reads TGTGCCAGCAGCCATAGCTCTGGAAACACCATATATTTT. It encodes CASSHSSGNTIYF.

V and J are TRBV2 and TRBJ2-6, with a weak D call TRBD1 (6 bases). Germline loops: CDR1 SNHLY, CDR2 FYNNEI. The V gene lost 6 bases and the J gene lost 0 bases, with 15 bases spanning the gap. The CDR3 has 17 residues. The CDR3 bases are TGTGCCAGCAGCCTGGAGACAGGTGCCTCTGGGGCCAACGTCCTGACTTTC. It encodes CASSLETGASGANVLTF.

The chain has TRBV6-5 and TRBJ2-3; D is ambiguous. Germline V lookup: CDR1 MNHEY, CDR2 SVGAGI. The CDR3 is 16 residues long. V shed 0 bases and J shed 0 bases, with 10 bases lying between them. CDR3 region: CASSYSPGRSTDTQYF. The CDR3 DNA reads as TGTGCCAGCAGTTACTCACCGGGTAGAAGCACAGATACGCAGTATTTT.